One and the same sample provided the 7 T cell receptor beta chains below, sequenced in a study of OX40 agonist ivuxolimab in advanced cancers. The table came from immunoSEQ multiplex PCR; TCRdb's copy has only in-frame clones and leaves some out. Here the sample spans around 35,000 clones, 87% being singletons. Sequenced here: CD4+ or CD8+ T cells sorted from blood, sampled in a trial of the OX40 agonist ivuxolimab. The receptors come from an adult with an advanced solid tumor such as melanoma, head and neck, liver or kidney cancer.

This chain uses TRBV15 with TRBJ2-2; D perhaps matches TRBD1 (6 bases). The V gene's germline CDR1 is LNHNV and CDR2 YYDKDF (reference sequence). V was shortened by 3 bases and J by 3 bases, with 14 bases between the two germline ends. This CDR3 has 16 amino acids. The CDR3 coding sequence is TGTGCCACCAGCAGGTTAGGGGGTACGGACACCGGGGAGCTGTTTTTT. It is translated as CATSRLGGTDTGELFF.

The chain combines TRBV5-1 with TRBJ1-1, with a tentative D call TRBD1 (6 bases). Trimming cost V 0 bases and J 8 bases, with 14 bases left between them. There are 14 residues in the CDR3. Germline V lookup: CDR1 SGHRS, CDR2 YFSETQ. The CDR3 reads CASSLAGGAGEAFF. The CDR3 DNA reads as TGCGCCAGCAGCTTGGCTGGGGGGGCCGGAGAAGCTTTCTTT.

The chain is built from TRBV14 and TRBJ2-7; D ambiguous. V was shortened by 3 bases and J by 7 bases, with 19 bases between the two germline ends. Germline lookup yields CDR1 SGHDN and CDR2 FVKESK. CDR3 length equals 15 residues. The CDR3 spells CASSQNGHGPREQYF. The CDR3 region has the DNA TGTGCCAGCAGCCAGAACGGGCACGGGCCGAGGGAGCAGTACTTC.

The chain couples TRBV9 to TRBJ2-2; D gene uncertain. Germline CDR1 reads SGDLS; CDR2 reads YYNGEE. The ends were cut back, 2 bases at V and 7 bases at J, with 6 bases in the middle. The CDR3 spans 12 residues. Here the CDR3 reads CASSVEGGELFF. The CDR3 DNA reads TGTGCCAGCAGCGTTGAAGGCGGGGAGCTGTTTTTT.

This chain uses TRBV7-9 with TRBJ2-7; weak D call: TRBD2 (6 bases). Per germline, CDR1 SEHNR and CDR2 FQNEAQ (reference sequence). The V and J ends lost 1 base and 4 bases respectively, with 11 bases between them. The CDR3 has 14 amino acids. CDR3 sequence (DNA): TGTGCCAGCAGCTTAGTGGGGGGTAAATACGAGCAGTACTTC. It translates to CASSLVGGKYEQYF. The full variable domain, its missing parts supplied by reference TRBV7-9 and TRBJ2-7, is DTGVSQNPRHKITKRGQNVTFRCDPISEHNRLYWYRQTLGQGPEFLTYFQNEAQLEKSRLLSDRFSAERPKGSFSTLEIQRTEQGDSAMYLCASSLVGGKYEQYFGPGTRLTVT.

This chain links TRBV27 with TRBJ2-7; D is unclear. Germline V lookup: CDR1 MNHEY, CDR2 SMNVEV (reference sequence). The CDR3 runs 13 residues. Trimming pared 2 bases from V and 3 bases from J, leaving 8 bases between. DNA of the CDR3: TGTGCCAGCAGTTTACTGACGGACTACGAGCAGTACTTC. It is translated as CASSLLTDYEQYF.

Points on this clone: The sample contains more than one DNA sequence encoding this CDR3. The CDR3: CASSLGSSGNQPQHF. CDR3 DNA: TGTGCCAGCAGTTTGGGCAGCAGTGGCAATCAGCCCCAGCATTTT. The gene calls are TRBV27 and TRBJ1-5; no clear D. The germline gives CDR1 MNHEY, CDR2 SMNVEV (reference sequence). Trimming took off 3 bases at V and 2 bases at J, with 11 bases between the two ends. The CDR3 loop spans 15 amino acids.